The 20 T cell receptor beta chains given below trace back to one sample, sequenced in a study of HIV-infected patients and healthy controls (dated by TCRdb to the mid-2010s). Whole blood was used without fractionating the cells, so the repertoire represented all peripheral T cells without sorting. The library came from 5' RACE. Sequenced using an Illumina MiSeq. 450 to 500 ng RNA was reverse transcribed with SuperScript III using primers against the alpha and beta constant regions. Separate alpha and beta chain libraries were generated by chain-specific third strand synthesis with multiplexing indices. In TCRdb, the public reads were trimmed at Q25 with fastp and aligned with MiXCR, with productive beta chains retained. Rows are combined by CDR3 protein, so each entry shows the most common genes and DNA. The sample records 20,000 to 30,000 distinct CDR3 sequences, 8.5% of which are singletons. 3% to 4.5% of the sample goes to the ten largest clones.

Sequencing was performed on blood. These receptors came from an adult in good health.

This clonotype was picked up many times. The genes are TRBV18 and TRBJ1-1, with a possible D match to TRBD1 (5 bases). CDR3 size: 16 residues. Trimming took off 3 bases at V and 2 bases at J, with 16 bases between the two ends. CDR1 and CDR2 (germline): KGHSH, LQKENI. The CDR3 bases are TGTGCCAGCTCACCTGATCAGGGAACCTTTAACACTGAAGCTTTCTTT. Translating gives CASSPDQGTFNTEAFF.

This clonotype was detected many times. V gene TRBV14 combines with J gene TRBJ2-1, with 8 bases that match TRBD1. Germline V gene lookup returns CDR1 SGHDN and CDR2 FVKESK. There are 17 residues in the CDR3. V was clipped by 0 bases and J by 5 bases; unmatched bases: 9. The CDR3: CASSQDRPDRADNEQFF. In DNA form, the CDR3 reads TGTGCCAGCAGCCAAGATCGGCCGGACAGGGCGGACAATGAGCAGTTCTTC. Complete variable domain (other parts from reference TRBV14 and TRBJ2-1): EAGVTQFPSHSVIEKGQTVTLRCDPISGHDNLYWYRRVMGKEIKFLLHFVKESKQDESGMPNNRFLAERTGGTYSTLKVQPAELEDSGVYFCASSQDRPDRADNEQFFGPGTRLTVL.

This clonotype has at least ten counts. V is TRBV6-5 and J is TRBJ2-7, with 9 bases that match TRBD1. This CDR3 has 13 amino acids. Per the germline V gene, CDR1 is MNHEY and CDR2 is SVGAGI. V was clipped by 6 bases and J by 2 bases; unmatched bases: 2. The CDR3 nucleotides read TGTGCCAGCAGACAGGGGGCACCCTACGAGCAGTACTTC. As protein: CASRQGAPYEQYF.

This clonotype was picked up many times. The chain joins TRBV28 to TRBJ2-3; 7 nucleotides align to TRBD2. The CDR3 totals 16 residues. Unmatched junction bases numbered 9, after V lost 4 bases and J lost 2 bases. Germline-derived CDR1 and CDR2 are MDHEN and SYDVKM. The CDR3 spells CASSWKRGDNTDTQYF. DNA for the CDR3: TGTGCCAGCAGTTGGAAGCGGGGTGATAACACAGATACGCAGTATTTT.

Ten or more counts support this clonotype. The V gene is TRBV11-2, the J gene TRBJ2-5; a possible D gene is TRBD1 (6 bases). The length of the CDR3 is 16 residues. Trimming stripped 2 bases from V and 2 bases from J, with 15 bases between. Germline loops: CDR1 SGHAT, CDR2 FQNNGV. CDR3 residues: CASSLLLGASQETQYF. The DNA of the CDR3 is TGTGCCAGCAGCTTATTATTGGGGGCCAGTCAAGAGACCCAGTACTTC.

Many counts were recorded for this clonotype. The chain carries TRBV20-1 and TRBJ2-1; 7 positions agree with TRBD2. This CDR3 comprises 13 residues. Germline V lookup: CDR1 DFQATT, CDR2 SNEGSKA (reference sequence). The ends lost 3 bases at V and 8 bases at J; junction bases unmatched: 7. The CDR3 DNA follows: TGCAGTGCTAGTGGCGGGAGCGGACATGAGCAGTTCTTC. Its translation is CSASGGSGHEQFF.

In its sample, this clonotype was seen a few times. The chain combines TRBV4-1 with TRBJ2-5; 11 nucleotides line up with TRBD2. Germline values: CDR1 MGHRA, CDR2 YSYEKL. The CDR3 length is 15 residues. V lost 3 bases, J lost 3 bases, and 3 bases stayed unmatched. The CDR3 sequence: CASSHMTSGEETQYF. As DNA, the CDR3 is TGCGCCAGCAGCCACATGACTAGCGGGGAAGAGACCCAGTACTTC.

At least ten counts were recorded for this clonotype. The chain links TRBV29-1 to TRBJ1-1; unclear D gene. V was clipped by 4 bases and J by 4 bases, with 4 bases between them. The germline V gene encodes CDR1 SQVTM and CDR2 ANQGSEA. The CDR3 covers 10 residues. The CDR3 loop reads CSVAGTEAFF. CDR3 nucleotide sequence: TGCAGCGTTGCCGGCACTGAAGCTTTCTTT.

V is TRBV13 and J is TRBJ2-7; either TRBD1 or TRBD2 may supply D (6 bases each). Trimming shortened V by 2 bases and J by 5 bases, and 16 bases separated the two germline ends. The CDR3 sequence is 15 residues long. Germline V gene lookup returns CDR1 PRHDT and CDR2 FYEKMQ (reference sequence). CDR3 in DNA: TGTGCCAGCAGCTTACGGAGGGGGGCCTACGACGAGCAGTACTTC. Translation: CASSLRRGAYDEQYF.

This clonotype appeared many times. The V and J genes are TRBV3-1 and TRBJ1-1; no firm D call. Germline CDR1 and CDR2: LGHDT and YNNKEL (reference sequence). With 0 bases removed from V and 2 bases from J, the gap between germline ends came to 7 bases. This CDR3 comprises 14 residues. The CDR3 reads CASSQDLTNTEAFF. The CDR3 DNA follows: TGTGCCAGCAGCCAAGATCTAACCAACACTGAAGCTTTCTTT.

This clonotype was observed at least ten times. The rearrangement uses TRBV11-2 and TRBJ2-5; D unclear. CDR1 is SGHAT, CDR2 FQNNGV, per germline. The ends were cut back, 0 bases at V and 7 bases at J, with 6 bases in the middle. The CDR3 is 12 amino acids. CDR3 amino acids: CASSLDMVTQYF. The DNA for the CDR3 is TGTGCCAGCAGCTTAGATATGGTGACCCAGTACTTC.

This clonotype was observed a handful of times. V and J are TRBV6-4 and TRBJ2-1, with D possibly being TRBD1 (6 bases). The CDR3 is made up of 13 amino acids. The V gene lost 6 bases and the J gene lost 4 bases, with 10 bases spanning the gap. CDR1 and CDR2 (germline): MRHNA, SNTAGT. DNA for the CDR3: TGTGCCAGCAGAATGCAGGGGTACAATGAGCAGTTCTTC. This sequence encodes CASRMQGYNEQFF.

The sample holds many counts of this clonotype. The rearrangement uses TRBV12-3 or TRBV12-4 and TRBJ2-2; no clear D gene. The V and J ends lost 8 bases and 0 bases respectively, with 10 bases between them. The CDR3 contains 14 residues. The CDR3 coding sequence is TGTGCCAGCTGGTGGGGATCGAACACCGGGGAGCTGTTTTTT. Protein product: CASWWGSNTGELFF.

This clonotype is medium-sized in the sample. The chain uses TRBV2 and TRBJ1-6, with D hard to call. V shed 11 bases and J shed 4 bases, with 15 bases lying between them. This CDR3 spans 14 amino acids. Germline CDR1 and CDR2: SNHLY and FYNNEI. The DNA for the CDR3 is TGTGCCGGGCGACCGGGCAGTTATAATTCACCCCTCCACTTT. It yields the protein CAGRPGSYNSPLHF.

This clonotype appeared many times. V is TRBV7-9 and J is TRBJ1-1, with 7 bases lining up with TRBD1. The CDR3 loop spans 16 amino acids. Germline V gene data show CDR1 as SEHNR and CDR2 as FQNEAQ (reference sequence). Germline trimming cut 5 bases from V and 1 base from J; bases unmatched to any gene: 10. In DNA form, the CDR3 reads TGTGCCAGCAGCCTAGGACAGGTTGGGCCGAACACTGAAGCTTTCTTT. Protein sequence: CASSLGQVGPNTEAFF. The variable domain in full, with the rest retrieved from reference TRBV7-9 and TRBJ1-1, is DTGVSQNPRHKITKRGQNVTFRCDPISEHNRLYWYRQTLGQGPEFLTYFQNEAQLEKSRLLSDRFSAERPKGSFSTLEIQRTEQGDSAMYLCASSLGQVGPNTEAFFGQGTRLTVV.

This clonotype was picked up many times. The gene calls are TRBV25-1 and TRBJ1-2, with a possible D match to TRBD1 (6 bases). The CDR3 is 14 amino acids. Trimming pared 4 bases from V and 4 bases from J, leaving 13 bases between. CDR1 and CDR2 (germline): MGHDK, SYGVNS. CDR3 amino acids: CASSVTGARYGYTF. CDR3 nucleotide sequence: TGTGCCAGCAGTGTGACGGGGGCACGCTATGGCTACACCTTC.

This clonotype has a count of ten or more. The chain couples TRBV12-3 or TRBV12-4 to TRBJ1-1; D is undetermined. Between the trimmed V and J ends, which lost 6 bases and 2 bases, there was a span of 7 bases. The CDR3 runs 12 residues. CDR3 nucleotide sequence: TGTGCCAGCAGGACGAGAAACACTGAAGCTTTCTTT. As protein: CASRTRNTEAFF.

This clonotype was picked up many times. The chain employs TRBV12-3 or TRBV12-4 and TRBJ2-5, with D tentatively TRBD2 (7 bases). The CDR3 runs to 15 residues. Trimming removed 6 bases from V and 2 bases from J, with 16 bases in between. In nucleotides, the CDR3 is TGTGCCAGCAGCCCTCGAGGGGGGGCTCAAGAGACCCAGTACTTC. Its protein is CASSPRGGAQETQYF.

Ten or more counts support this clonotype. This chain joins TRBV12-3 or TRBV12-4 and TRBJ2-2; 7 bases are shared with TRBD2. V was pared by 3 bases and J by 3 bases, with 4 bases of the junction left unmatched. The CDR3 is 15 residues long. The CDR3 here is CASSLSGADTGELFF. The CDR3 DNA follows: TGTGCCAGCAGTTTGAGCGGGGCCGACACCGGGGAGCTGTTTTTT.

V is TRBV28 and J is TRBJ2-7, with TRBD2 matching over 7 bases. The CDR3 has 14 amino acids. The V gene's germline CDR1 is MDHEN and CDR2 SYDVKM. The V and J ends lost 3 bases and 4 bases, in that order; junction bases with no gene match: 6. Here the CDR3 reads CASSLGGGAYEQYF. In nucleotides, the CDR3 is TGTGCCAGCAGTTTGGGCGGGGGAGCGTACGAGCAGTACTTC.